Sequencing of this T cell receptor beta chain was carried out in a study of blood T cell repertoires in COVID-19. Study-level information: Sample material is recorded as cDNA or gDNA derived from T cells, B-cell-depleted T cells, or PBMCs.

Per the original methods: Using reference gene primer amplification, nucleated cell counts were estimated. Libraries were prepared by immunoSEQ multiplex PCR; TCRdb keeps only in-frame clonotypes and omits some of them. Clone size and V and J calls were adopted from that table, with D and trimming inferred from the DNA. The top ten clones hold 15% to 20% of a sample with 80,000 to 100,000 clones, approximately 80% of them seen once. Germline CDR1 SGHVS, CDR2 FNYEAQ. The V end was cut by 4 bases, the J end by 5 bases, with 17 bases between. CDR3 size: 15 residues. This receptor was taken from a human donor in a cohort sampled during active COVID-19. V and J are TRBV7-6 and TRBJ1-1; D perhaps matches TRBD1 (5 bases). Sequencing used peripheral blood. The CDR3 nucleotides read TGTGCCAGCAGCTCCATACTGGGGGAGGGTACTGAAGCTTTCTTT. This sequence encodes CASSSILGEGTEAFF. The whole variable domain, remainder taken from reference TRBV7-6 and TRBJ1-1, is GAGVSQSPRYKVTKRGQDVALRCDPISGHVSLYWYRQALGQGPEFLTYFNYEAQQDKSGLPNDRFSAERPEGSISTLTIQRTEQRDSAMYRCASSSILGEGTEAFFGQGTRLTVV.